Listed below are T cell receptor beta chains from one sample, sequenced in a study of OX40 agonist ivuxolimab in advanced cancers. The protocol was immunoSEQ multiplex PCR, while the TCRdb copy is restricted to in-frame clones and leaves out a portion. The data show roughly 52,000 clones, around 77% seen once. The source was CD4+ or CD8+ T cells sorted from blood, collected in a trial of the OX40 agonist ivuxolimab. These receptor sequences come from an adult with an advanced solid tumor such as melanoma, head and neck, liver or kidney cancer. The CDR3 runs from the conserved cysteine through the conserved F or W. Fields, in order: J gene, D gene, V gene, clone size, CDR3 DNA, CDR3 protein. A D gene is named only where the DNA matches it firmly. Only some rows state a clone size, as once, few, many or a class for expanded clones.

J: TRBJ1-4
D: TRBD1
V: TRBV6-5
size: -
DNA: TGTGCCAGCAGTTACTCAGGAGGGGGCGATGAAAAACTGTTTTTT
CDR3: CASSYSGGGDEKLFF

J: TRBJ2-5
D: -
V: TRBV28
size: -
DNA: TGTGCCAGCAGTTTACTTAGCGAAGAGACCCAGTACTTC
CDR3: CASSLLSEETQYF

J: TRBJ2-3
D: -
V: TRBV7-2
size: few
DNA: TGTGCCAGCAGCTTAAGGCACGGGGTCACAGATACGCAGTATTTT
CDR3: CASSLRHGVTDTQYF

J: TRBJ1-5
D: TRBD1
V: TRBV20-1
size: -
DNA: TGCAGTGCTAGCTCTGGACAGGGAGAGCATTTT
CDR3: CSASSGQGEHF

J: TRBJ2-3
D: -
V: TRBV2
size: -
DNA: TGTGCCAGCAGTGAACAGGGGGGGACTAGCACAGATACGCAGTATTTT
CDR3: CASSEQGGTSTDTQYF

J: TRBJ1-1
D: -
V: TRBV28
size: -
DNA: TGTGCCAGCAGTTCCCCCCAGGGAGGTCACACTGAAGCTTTCTTT
CDR3: CASSSPQGGHTEAFF

J: TRBJ2-7
D: -
V: TRBV5-1
size: -
DNA: TGCGCCAGCAGCTTGGAGGGGGGCGGCCGCTACGAGCAGTACTTC
CDR3: CASSLEGGGRYEQYF

J: TRBJ1-5
D: -
V: TRBV4-2
size: -
DNA: TGTGCCAGCAGCCAAGCCCCAGCCGGCAATCAGCCCCAGCATTTT
CDR3: CASSQAPAGNQPQHF

J: TRBJ2-1
D: -
V: TRBV7-2
size: -
DNA: TGTGCCAGCAGCTTAGAGGCCCTATCGAATGAGCAGTTCTTC
CDR3: CASSLEALSNEQFF

J: TRBJ1-1
D: TRBD1
V: TRBV5-1
size: -
DNA: TGCGCCAGCAGCTTAGGGGACAGGGGTAACACTGAAGCTTTCTTT
CDR3: CASSLGDRGNTEAFF

J: TRBJ1-3
D: -
V: TRBV9
size: -
DNA: TGTGCCAGCAGCGTAGCCGGCACGATCGGAAACACCATATATTTT
CDR3: CASSVAGTIGNTIYF

J: TRBJ2-3
D: -
V: TRBV4-3
size: -
DNA: TGCGCCAGCAGCCAAGATAAGTCGCGGGGAGTAGATACGCAGTATTTT
CDR3: CASSQDKSRGVDTQYF

J: TRBJ1-1
D: -
V: TRBV10-1
size: -
DNA: TGCGCCAGCAGTAAGGGGGGGCACACTGAAGCTTTCTTT
CDR3: CASSKGGHTEAFF

J: TRBJ2-7
D: -
V: TRBV7-6
size: few
DNA: TGTGCCAGCAGCTCCTCTGGCGAGCAGTACTTC
CDR3: CASSSSGEQYF

J: TRBJ2-1
D: TRBD2
V: TRBV5-5
size: -
DNA: TGTGCCAGCAGCTTACGGACTAGCCCCAATGAGCAGTTCTTC
CDR3: CASSLRTSPNEQFF

J: TRBJ1-5
D: TRBD1
V: TRBV27
size: -
DNA: TGTGCCAGCAGTAAACTACAGGGGGCATCATGGCAGCCCCAGCATTTT
CDR3: CASSKLQGASWQPQHF

J: TRBJ2-1
D: TRBD2
V: TRBV28
size: once
DNA: TGTGCCAGCAGTCCGTTGGGACTAGCGGGTACATACCCCAATGAGCAGTTCTTC
CDR3: CASSPLGLAGTYPNEQFF

J: TRBJ2-2
D: TRBD2
V: TRBV2
size: -
DNA: TGTGCCAGCAGTGAAGCGCTTCTGGCGGGAGGGGCCGGGGAGCTGTTTTTT
CDR3: CASSEALLAGGAGELFF

J: TRBJ1-1
D: -
V: TRBV6-1
size: -
DNA: TGTGCCAGCACCCCCCGAACCATTGGGAGGACTGAAGCTTTCTTT
CDR3: CASTPRTIGRTEAFF

J: TRBJ2-5
D: -
V: TRBV7-9
size: -
DNA: TGTGCCAGCAGCCGACCTTGGGAGACCCAGTACTTC
CDR3: CASSRPWETQYF

J: TRBJ2-1
D: -
V: TRBV29-1
size: -
DNA: TGCAGCGTTGACTGCGGAACTAGGCCCTTTTACAATGAGCAGTTCTTC
CDR3: CSVDCGTRPFYNEQFF

J: TRBJ1-1
D: -
V: TRBV27
size: -
DNA: TGTGCCAGCAGTTTAAGGGGCACTTGGTTGAACACTGAAGCTTTCTTT
CDR3: CASSLRGTWLNTEAFF

J: TRBJ2-7
D: -
V: TRBV7-2
size: once
DNA: TGTGCCAGCAGCTTAGGGCCGTCCTACGAGCAGTACTTC
CDR3: CASSLGPSYEQYF

J: TRBJ2-2
D: TRBD1
V: TRBV28
size: -
DNA: TGTGCCAGCAGTTCAGGGACAGGGGGCAGGTACACCGGGGAGCTGTTTTTT
CDR3: CASSSGTGGRYTGELFF

J: TRBJ2-1
D: TRBD2
V: TRBV10-2
size: -
DNA: TGCGCCAGCATGCTAGCGGGGGGATGGGGGGAGCAGTTCTTC
CDR3: CASMLAGGWGEQFF

J: TRBJ2-3
D: -
V: TRBV5-8
size: once
DNA: TGTGCCAGCAGCTCGACAGGGAGGGGAGATACGCAGTATTTT
CDR3: CASSSTGRGDTQYF

J: TRBJ1-1
D: -
V: TRBV4-1
size: -
DNA: TGCGCCAGCAGCCAGGATGGACAGCGGGGAGCTTTCTTT
CDR3: CASSQDGQRGAFF

J: TRBJ2-7
D: -
V: TRBV5-1
size: few
DNA: TGCGCCAGCAGCTTTTCGGGACGGCTCACCGAGCAGTACTTC
CDR3: CASSFSGRLTEQYF

J: TRBJ2-5
D: TRBD2
V: TRBV28
size: -
DNA: TGTGCCAGCAGTCCCCGTCCTGGGACTAGCGGGAGCTATCAGACCCAGTACTTC
CDR3: CASSPRPGTSGSYQTQYF

J: TRBJ2-7
D: TRBD2
V: TRBV10-3
size: -
DNA: TGTGCCATCAGTGTTACTAGCGGGGGGGCCTACGAGCAGTACTTC
CDR3: CAISVTSGGAYEQYF

J: TRBJ1-2
D: TRBD1
V: TRBV6-4
size: -
DNA: TGTGCCAGCAGTGTCCGGGACAGGGCCTATGGCTACACCTTC
CDR3: CASSVRDRAYGYTF

J: TRBJ1-2
D: -
V: TRBV6-5
size: once
DNA: TGTGCCAGCAGTTACTCTGGTCAGGCTCACTATGGCTACACCTTC
CDR3: CASSYSGQAHYGYTF

J: TRBJ1-2
D: TRBD1
V: TRBV19
size: -
DNA: TGTGCCAGTAGTATAGATCCGCAGGGGGCAGTCAACTATGGCTACACCTTC
CDR3: CASSIDPQGAVNYGYTF

J: TRBJ1-1
D: -
V: TRBV6-5
size: once
DNA: TGTGCCAGCAGTTACTCGGACCCGGGGGCGAACACTGAAGCTTTCTTT
CDR3: CASSYSDPGANTEAFF

J: TRBJ2-7
D: TRBD2
V: TRBV7-2
size: -
DNA: TGTGCCAGCAGCTTAGCGTCTAGCGGGGTCTACGAGCAGTACTTC
CDR3: CASSLASSGVYEQYF

J: TRBJ1-1
D: -
V: TRBV2
size: medium-sized
DNA: TGTGCCAGCAGTGGGGGGCCGGGCACTGAAGCTTTCTTT
CDR3: CASSGGPGTEAFF